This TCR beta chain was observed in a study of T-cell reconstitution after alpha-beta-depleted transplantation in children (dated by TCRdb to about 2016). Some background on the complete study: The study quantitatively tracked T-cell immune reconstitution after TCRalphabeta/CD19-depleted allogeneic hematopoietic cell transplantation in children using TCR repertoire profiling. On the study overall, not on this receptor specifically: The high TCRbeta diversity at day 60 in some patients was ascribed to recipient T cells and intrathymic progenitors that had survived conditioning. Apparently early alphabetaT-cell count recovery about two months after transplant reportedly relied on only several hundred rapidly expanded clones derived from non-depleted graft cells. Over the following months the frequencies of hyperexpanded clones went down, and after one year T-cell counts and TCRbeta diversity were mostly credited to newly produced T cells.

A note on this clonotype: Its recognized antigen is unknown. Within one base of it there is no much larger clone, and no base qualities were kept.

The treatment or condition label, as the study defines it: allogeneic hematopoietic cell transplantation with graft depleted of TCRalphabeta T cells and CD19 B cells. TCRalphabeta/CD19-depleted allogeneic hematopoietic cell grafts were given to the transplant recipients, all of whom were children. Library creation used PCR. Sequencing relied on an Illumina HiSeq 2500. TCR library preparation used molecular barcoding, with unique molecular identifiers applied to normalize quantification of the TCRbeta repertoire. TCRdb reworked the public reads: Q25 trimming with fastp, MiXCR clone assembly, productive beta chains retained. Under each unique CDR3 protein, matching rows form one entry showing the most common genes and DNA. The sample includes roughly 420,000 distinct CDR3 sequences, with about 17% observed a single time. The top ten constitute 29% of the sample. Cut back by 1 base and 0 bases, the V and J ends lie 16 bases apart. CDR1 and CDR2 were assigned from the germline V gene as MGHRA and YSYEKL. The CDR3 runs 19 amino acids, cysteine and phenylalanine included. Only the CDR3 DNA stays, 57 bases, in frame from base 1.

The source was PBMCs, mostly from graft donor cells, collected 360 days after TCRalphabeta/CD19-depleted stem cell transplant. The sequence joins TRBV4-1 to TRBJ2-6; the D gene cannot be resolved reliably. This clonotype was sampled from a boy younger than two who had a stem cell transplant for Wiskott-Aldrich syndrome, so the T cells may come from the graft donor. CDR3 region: CASSQALTNPLSGANVLTF. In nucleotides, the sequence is TGCGCCAGCAGCCAAGCTCTGACAAACCCCCTCTCTGGGGCCAACGTCCTGACTTTC.